One T cell receptor beta chain is described in this entry. These data belong to a study of T cell responses to AZD1222 COVID-19 vaccine. V lost 0 bases and J 4 bases, leaving 14 bases between the germline ends. CDR1 and CDR2 (germline): SGHRS, YFSETQ. This CDR3 spans 16 amino acids. The table came from immunoSEQ multiplex PCR; TCRdb's copy has only in-frame clones and leaves some out. The table has 140,000 or so clones, around 90% seen once. V and J are TRBV5-1 and TRBJ2-1; D is unresolved. The sample was peripheral blood, taken 28 days after the second AZD1222 dose. This TCR was recovered from an adult who received the AZD1222 COVID-19 vaccine. The CDR3 protein is CASSLEAVDIYNEQFF. CDR3 in DNA: TGCGCCAGCAGCTTGGAGGCAGTGGATATATACAATGAGCAGTTCTTC.